Below, 32 T cell receptor beta chains from the same sample are listed, as sequenced in a study of CD8 T cells in Susac syndrome. Random hexamers primed reverse transcription of about 0.45 to 1 ug RNA. TCRdb analysed the immunoSEQ multiplex PCR reads with MiXCR anew, one entry per CDR3 protein. This table holds 85,000 to 120,000 distinct CDR3 sequences, around 94% found once. The source material was CD8+ T cells from PBMCs. These receptors all stem from a human donor with Susac syndrome.

The J gene is TRBJ2-7, the V gene TRBV4-1; D remains ambiguous. Germline lookup yields CDR1 MGHRA and CDR2 YSYEKL. This CDR3 comprises 12 residues. Trimming left V 3 bases short and J 4 bases short, with 7 bases between. DNA of the CDR3: TGCGCCAGCAGCCAGGCAGGTTACGAGCAGTACTTC. Its protein product is CASSQAGYEQYF.

This sequence joins TRBV7-9 and TRBJ2-1, with D perhaps assigned TRBD1 or TRBD2 (5 bases each). CDR3 length equals 12 residues. Per the germline V gene, CDR1 is SEHNR and CDR2 is FQNEAQ (reference sequence). V shed 5 bases and J shed 7 bases, with 9 bases lying between them. The CDR3 DNA sequence: TGTGCCAGCAGCCGGGACCCGAATGAGCAGTTCTTC. Translated, it gives CASSRDPNEQFF.

The chain joins TRBV9 to TRBJ1-5; no firm D call. The CDR3 covers 13 residues. V was pared by 3 bases and J by 6 bases, with 10 bases between. CDR1 is SGDLS, CDR2 YYNGEE, per germline. The CDR3 DNA sequence: TGTGCCAGCAGCGCGGACGGTGGTCAGCCCCAGCATTTT. It specifies CASSADGGQPQHF.

The chain carries TRBV4-1 and TRBJ1-3; D possibly corresponds to TRBD1 (6 bases). V lost 0 bases and J 4 bases, leaving 13 bases between the germline ends. This CDR3 spans 16 amino acids. Germline loops: CDR1 MGHRA, CDR2 YSYEKL. CDR3 sequence reads: CASSQEPGAPGNTIYF. CDR3 sequence (DNA): TGCGCCAGCAGCCAAGAGCCGGGGGCTCCAGGAAACACCATATATTTT.

The chain uses TRBV6-5 and TRBJ2-3; no definite D call. Germline lookup yields CDR1 MNHEY and CDR2 SVGAGI. V was pared by 6 bases and J by 2 bases, with 12 bases between. CDR3 length: 14 amino acids. This chain's CDR3 is CASRLADLTDTQYF. Here the CDR3 DNA reads TGTGCCAGCAGACTGGCGGATCTCACAGATACGCAGTATTTT.

The chain employs TRBV19 and TRBJ1-2; D not resolved. Trimming removed 6 bases at V and 8 bases at J, with 16 bases between. The CDR3 runs to 13 residues. Germline V CDR1 and CDR2: LNHDA, SQIVND (reference sequence). The CDR3 spells CASSVGPFQGYTF. The CDR3 DNA reads as TGTGCCAGTAGCGTCGGGCCGTTCCAAGGCTACACCTTC.

The V gene is TRBV5-4, the J gene TRBJ2-7, with D perhaps given as TRBD1 or TRBD2 (6 bases each). Trimming left V 2 bases short and J 5 bases short, with 14 bases between. The CDR3 extends over 14 amino acids. CDR1 and CDR2 (germline): SGHNT, YYREEE (reference sequence). The CDR3 loop reads CASSLSWGANEQYF. In DNA form, the CDR3 reads TGTGCCAGCAGCTTAAGCTGGGGGGCGAACGAGCAGTACTTC.

The chain combines TRBV2 with TRBJ1-1; TRBD1 aligns across 9 bases. The CDR3 totals 14 residues. Unmatched junction bases numbered 7, after V lost 7 bases and J lost 4 bases. Per germline, CDR1 SNHLY and CDR2 FYNNEI. CDR3 coding DNA: TGTGCCAGCACGCGGACAGGGGTGGGCACTGAAGCTTTCTTT. It codes for CASTRTGVGTEAFF.

The sample holds one count of this clonotype. This rearrangement joins TRBV21-1 to TRBJ1-2; the table's D call, TRBD1, was not checked against the DNA. TRBV21-1 is a pseudogene. This CDR3 is built from 14 residues. CDR3 bases: TGTGCCAGCAGCAAACAGGGTACCCCTTTTGGCTACACCTTC. This sequence encodes CASSKQGTPFGYTF.

The chain links TRBV2 to TRBJ1-6; a weak D match, TRBD1 (5 bases). Per germline, CDR1 SNHLY and CDR2 FYNNEI. This CDR3 region has 15 residues. Between the trimmed V and J ends, which lost 6 bases and 5 bases, there was a span of 14 bases. The CDR3 reads CASRQTTAHNSPLHF. Here the CDR3 DNA reads TGTGCCAGCAGGCAGACGACAGCCCATAATTCACCCCTCCACTTT.

The V and J genes are TRBV6-5 and TRBJ1-1, with a tentative D call TRBD1 (5 bases). The germline CDR1 and CDR2 sequences are MNHEY and SVGAGI. V dropped 4 bases and J dropped 4 bases, with 10 bases sitting between them. This CDR3 comprises 13 residues. The CDR3 DNA follows: TGTGCCAGCAGTTTAGGCAGGGTCACTGAAGCTTTCTTT. This encodes CASSLGRVTEAFF.

The V and J genes are TRBV11-2 and TRBJ1-4, with TRBD1 as a possible D gene (5 bases). From germline, CDR1 is SGHAT and CDR2 FQNNGV. The CDR3 length is 14 residues. Trimming removed 5 bases from V and 5 bases from J, with 12 bases in between. The CDR3, as DNA: TGTGCCAGCAGCCGGGGGGATGAAAATGAAAAACTGTTTTTT. Its translation is CASSRGDENEKLFF.

V usage is TRBV5-4 and J usage is TRBJ2-7; D is tentatively TRBD1 or TRBD2 (5 bases each). This CDR3 has 14 amino acids. Between the trimmed V and J ends, which lost 6 bases and 0 bases, there was a span of 13 bases. Germline V CDR1 and CDR2: SGHNT, YYREEE (reference sequence). Written as DNA, the CDR3 is TGTGCCAGCACCCCGGGGCGAGGCTCCTACGAGCAGTACTTC. This encodes CASTPGRGSYEQYF.

The chain links TRBV19 to TRBJ2-3; D is perhaps TRBD2 (6 bases). The CDR3 extends over 14 amino acids. The ends were cut back, 7 bases at V and 6 bases at J, with 17 bases in the middle. The germline CDR1 and CDR2 sequences are LNHDA and SQIVND (reference sequence). This CDR3 is CASNPGVGADTQYF. The CDR3 DNA is TGTGCCAGTAACCCGGGGGTTGGGGCCGATACGCAGTATTTT. Based on the CDR3 plus reference TRBV19 and TRBJ2-3, the full variable domain is DGGITQSPKYLFRKEGQNVTLSCEQNLNHDAMYWYRQDPGQGLRLIYYSQIVNDFQKGDIAEGYSVSREKKESFPLTVTSAQKNPTAFYLCASNPGVGADTQYFGPGTRLTVL.

The chain couples TRBV12-3 or TRBV12-4 to TRBJ1-3; 8 nucleotides align to TRBD1. The length of the CDR3 is 16 residues. The junction had 11 bases not matched to a gene; V was cut back by 3 bases and J by 7 bases. DNA of the CDR3: TGTGCCAGCAGTTTTGTTTACGGACAGGGCCGCAACACCATATATTTT. Its translation is CASSFVYGQGRNTIYF.

This chain joins TRBV29-1 and TRBJ2-2, with D tentatively TRBD1 (5 bases). The CDR3 covers 12 residues. Looked up from germline, CDR1 is SQVTM and CDR2 is ANQGSEA. V was clipped by 3 bases and J by 3 bases, with 5 bases between them. CDR3 DNA sequence: TGCAGCGTTGAGGGGCACACCGGGGAGCTGTTTTTT. As protein: CSVEGHTGELFF.

The gene calls are TRBV29-1 and TRBJ2-3; perhaps TRBD2 as D (5 bases). Germline V gene lookup returns CDR1 SQVTM and CDR2 ANQGSEA. CDR3 length: 10 residues. In DNA form, the CDR3 reads TGCAGTGTAGCGCTAGATACGCAGTATTTT. Translation: CSVALDTQYF.

This chain joins TRBV6-5 and TRBJ1-1, with 8 bases identical to TRBD1. The germline V gene encodes CDR1 MNHEY and CDR2 SVGAGI. V trimming: 4 bases; J trimming: 1 base; junction bases outside the gene matches: 8. This CDR3 region has 16 residues. The DNA of the CDR3 is TGTGCCAGCAGTTCCCGGACAGGGAAGAAGAACACTGAAGCTTTCTTT. It is translated as CASSSRTGKKNTEAFF.

CDR3 nucleotides: TGTGCCAGCAGCGTAGGACCAGGGTCAGCCGGGGAGCTGTTTTTT. Amino acids: CASSVGPGSAGELFF. V and J are TRBV9 and TRBJ2-2; a weak D match, TRBD1 (5 bases). V was clipped by 0 bases and J by 6 bases, with 12 bases between them. This CDR3 region has 15 residues. Germline loops: CDR1 SGDLS, CDR2 YYNGEE.

The chain links TRBV6-2 or TRBV6-3 to TRBJ2-5, with 10 bases identical to TRBD2. The trim removed 0 bases at V and 3 bases at J, leaving 7 bases unmatched. The V gene's germline CDR1 is MNHEY and CDR2 SVGEGT. The CDR3 length is 17 residues. The CDR3: CASSYSPSGGGEETQYF. CDR3 coding DNA: TGTGCCAGCAGTTACTCCCCTAGCGGGGGAGGGGAAGAGACCCAGTACTTC.

V usage is TRBV6-2 or TRBV6-3 and J usage is TRBJ2-7; 11 bases match TRBD2. The CDR3 is made up of 16 amino acids. V shed 8 bases, J shed 0 bases, and the junction held 9 bases outside the gene matches. Germline V gene lookup returns CDR1 MNHEY and CDR2 SVGEGT. CDR3 sequence reads: CASSGTSGSPSYEQYF. The CDR3 DNA reads as TGTGCCAGCTCCGGGACTAGCGGTTCCCCCTCCTACGAGCAGTACTTC.

The chain carries TRBV18 and TRBJ1-5; perhaps TRBD1 as D (6 bases). V gave up 4 bases and J gave up 7 bases, with 11 bases separating them. This CDR3 region has 13 residues. CDR1 is KGHSH and CDR2 is LQKENI in the germline V gene. The CDR3: CASSRGQGQPQHF. CDR3 DNA: TGTGCCAGCTCACGGGGGCAAGGGCAGCCCCAGCATTTT.

This chain links TRBV6-2 or TRBV6-3 with TRBJ2-7; 7 bases line up with TRBD1. The CDR3 covers 15 residues. V was pared by 5 bases and J by 3 bases, with 10 bases of the junction left unmatched. The V gene's germline CDR1 is MNHEY and CDR2 SVGEGT. The CDR3 loop is CASSTQGPAGYEQYF. CDR3 coding DNA: TGTGCCAGCAGTACACAGGGGCCTGCTGGCTACGAGCAGTACTTC.

The chain joins TRBV12-3 or TRBV12-4 to TRBJ2-2; TRBD1 aligns across 8 bases. V was pared by 7 bases and J by 3 bases, with 13 bases of the junction left unmatched. The CDR3 spans 17 residues. The CDR3 coding sequence is TGTGCCAGCAAAGCCGGGACAGGAGGTTTAGACACCGGGGAGCTGTTTTTT. Protein product: CASKAGTGGLDTGELFF.

V is TRBV9 and J is TRBJ2-7; no clear D. V shed 7 bases and J shed 2 bases, with 19 bases lying between them. This CDR3 is 15 amino acids long. Germline-derived CDR1 and CDR2 are SGDLS and YYNGEE. In DNA form, the CDR3 reads TGTGCCAGCTCCCCTGCCGCGGACCGAACCTACGAGCAGTACTTC. This codes for CASSPAADRTYEQYF.

V usage is TRBV20-1 and J usage is TRBJ1-2; 10 nucleotides agree with TRBD1. CDR1 and CDR2 (germline): DFQATT, SNEGSKA (reference sequence). The CDR3 length is 12 residues. V lost 6 bases to trimming and J lost 8 bases; unmatched junction nucleotides: 6. CDR3 nucleotide sequence: TGCAGTGCCCGCGGGGACAGGGGAGGCTACACCTTC. Translating it yields CSARGDRGGYTF.

The genes are TRBV9 and TRBJ1-1; 8 nucleotides match TRBD1. The trim removed 1 base at V and 7 bases at J, leaving 0 bases unmatched. Germline values: CDR1 SGDLS, CDR2 YYNGEE. The CDR3 covers 12 residues. The CDR3 DNA is TGTGCCAGCAGCGTAACAGGGGGTGAAGCTTTCTTT. Translating gives CASSVTGGEAFF.

The chain carries TRBV14 and TRBJ2-1; 7 nucleotides agree with TRBD2. CDR3 size: 13 residues. Germline V gene lookup returns CDR1 SGHDN and CDR2 FVKESK. V trimming: 2 bases; J trimming: 14 bases; junction bases outside the gene matches: 9. CDR3: CASSQSPGGIEFF. CDR3 in DNA: TGTGCCAGCAGCCAAAGTCCGGGAGGAATTGAGTTCTTC.

This sequence joins TRBV13 and TRBJ2-1; a possible D gene is TRBD2 (5 bases). The CDR3 covers 13 residues. V was pared by 10 bases and J by 7 bases, with 17 bases between. The germline CDR1 and CDR2 sequences are PRHDT and FYEKMQ (reference sequence). The CDR3 sequence is CATLRRGENEQFF. The DNA of the CDR3 is TGTGCCACTCTCCGCCGGGGTGAAAATGAGCAGTTCTTC.

The chain carries TRBV10-3 and TRBJ2-3; 9 bases are shared with TRBD1. Germline-derived CDR1 and CDR2 are ENHRY and SYGVKD. V lost 0 bases and J lost 0; bases outside the gene matches: 10. This CDR3 contains 19 residues. CDR3 residues: CAISESIGTGLSSTDTQYF. CDR3 coding DNA: TGTGCCATCAGTGAGTCGATTGGGACAGGGCTTTCTAGCACAGATACGCAGTATTTT.

The genes are TRBV14 and TRBJ2-4, with 14 bases that match TRBD2. The CDR3 is made up of 18 amino acids. Trimming removed 5 bases from V and 2 bases from J; junction bases left unmatched: 8. Germline lookup yields CDR1 SGHDN and CDR2 FVKESK. CDR3 bases: TGTGCCAGCAGCAGAGGGACTAGCGGGGGTCTAACCAAAAACATTCAGTACTTC. This sequence encodes CASSRGTSGGLTKNIQYF.

CDR3 nucleotide sequence: TGCGCCAGCAGGAATAGCGGGGGAAACAACGAGCAGTACTTC. Translating it yields CASRNSGGNNEQYF. The rearrangement links TRBV5-1 to TRBJ2-7; the match to TRBD2 covers 9 bases. The CDR3 covers 14 residues. Germline V lookup: CDR1 SGHRS, CDR2 YFSETQ. V was pared by 5 bases and J by 5 bases, with 8 bases of the junction left unmatched.